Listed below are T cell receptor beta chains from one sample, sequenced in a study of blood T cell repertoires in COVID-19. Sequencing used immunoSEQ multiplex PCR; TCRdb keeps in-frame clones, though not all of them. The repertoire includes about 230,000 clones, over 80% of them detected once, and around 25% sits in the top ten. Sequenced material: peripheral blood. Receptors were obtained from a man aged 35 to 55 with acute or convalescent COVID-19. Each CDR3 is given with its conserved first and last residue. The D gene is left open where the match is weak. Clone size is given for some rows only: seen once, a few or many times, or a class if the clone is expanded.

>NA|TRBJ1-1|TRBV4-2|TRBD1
CASSQALGQGFTEAFF
TGTGCCAGCAGCCAGGCCCTAGGACAGGGTTTCACTGAAGCTTTCTTT
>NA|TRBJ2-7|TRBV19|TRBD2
CASSIRLGGTSGSSYEQYF
TGTGCCAGTAGTATCCGTCTCGGGGGAACTAGCGGTAGTTCCTACGAGCAGTACTTC
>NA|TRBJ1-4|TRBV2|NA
CASSEARGIGTKLFF
TGTGCCAGCAGTGAAGCGAGGGGGATAGGTACAAAACTGTTTTTT
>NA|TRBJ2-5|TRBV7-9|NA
CASSSPLGLDSETQYF
TGTGCCAGCAGCTCACCACTGGGACTTGACTCAGAGACCCAGTACTTC
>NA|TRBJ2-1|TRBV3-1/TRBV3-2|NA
CASSLVANEQFF
TGTGCCAGCAGCCTTGTAGCCAATGAGCAGTTCTTC
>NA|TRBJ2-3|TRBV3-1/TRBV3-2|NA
CASTGELTDTQYF
TGTGCCAGCACCGGTGAGCTCACAGATACGCAGTATTTT
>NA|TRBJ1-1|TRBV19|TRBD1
CASSPIGQENTEAFF
TGTGCCAGTAGTCCCATAGGACAGGAGAACACTGAAGCTTTCTTT
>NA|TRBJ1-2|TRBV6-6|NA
CASSMSGGGYTF
TGTGCCAGCAGCATGTCGGGAGGCGGCTACACCTTC
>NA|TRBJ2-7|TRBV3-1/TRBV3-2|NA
CASSRVKDSYEQYF
TGTGCCAGCAGCCGAGTAAAAGACTCCTACGAGCAGTACTTC
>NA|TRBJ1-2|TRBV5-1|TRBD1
CASSLAGQGGSYGYTF
TGCGCCAGCAGCTTGGCCGGGCAGGGGGGTTCCTATGGCTACACCTTC
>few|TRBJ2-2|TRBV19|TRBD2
CASSTSGTNTGELFF
TGTGCCAGTAGCACTAGCGGGACGAACACCGGGGAGCTGTTTTTT
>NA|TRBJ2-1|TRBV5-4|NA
CASKSESSYNEQFF
TGTGCCAGTAAAAGCGAGAGCTCCTACAATGAGCAGTTCTTC
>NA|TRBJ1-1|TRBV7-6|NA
CASSLRTVNTEAFF
TGTGCCAGCAGCTTAAGGACAGTGAACACTGAAGCTTTCTTT
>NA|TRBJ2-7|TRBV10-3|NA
CAISESVAEQYF
TGTGCCATCAGTGAGTCGGTGGCCGAGCAGTACTTC
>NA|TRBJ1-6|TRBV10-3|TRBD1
CAISEGGPNSPLHF
TGTGCCATCAGTGAAGGGGGCCCTAATTCACCCCTCCACTTT
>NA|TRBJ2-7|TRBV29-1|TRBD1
CSVKQGNLYEQYF
TGCAGCGTGAAACAGGGGAATCTATACGAGCAGTACTTC
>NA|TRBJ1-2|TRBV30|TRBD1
CAWNRGTGNGYTF
TGTGCCTGGAACAGGGGTACGGGGAATGGCTACACCTTC
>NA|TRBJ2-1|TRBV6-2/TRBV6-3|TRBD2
CASSSLAGFGKGNNEQFF
TGTGCCAGCAGTTCACTAGCGGGATTTGGAAAGGGCAACAATGAGCAGTTCTTC
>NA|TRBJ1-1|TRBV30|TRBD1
CACTSPGQSRNTEAFF
TGTGCCTGTACGTCTCCGGGACAGAGTCGGAACACTGAAGCTTTCTTT
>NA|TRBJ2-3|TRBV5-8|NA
CASSSEGLLEGPSTDTQYF
TGTGCCAGCAGCTCGGAGGGACTCCTAGAGGGCCCTAGCACAGATACGCAGTATTTT
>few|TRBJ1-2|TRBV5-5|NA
CASSFPRHPYGYTF
TGTGCCAGCAGCTTTCCCCGACACCCCTATGGCTACACCTTC
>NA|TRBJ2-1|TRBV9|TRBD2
CASSVEGTSAFEQFF
TGTGCCAGCAGCGTAGAAGGGACTAGCGCTTTTGAGCAGTTCTTC
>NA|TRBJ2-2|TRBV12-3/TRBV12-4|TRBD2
CASSLWRERELFF
TGTGCCAGCAGTTTATGGCGGGAGAGGGAGCTGTTTTTT
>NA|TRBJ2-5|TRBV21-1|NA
CASSMTLPVETQYF
TGTGCCAGCAGCATGACATTACCGGTAGAGACCCAGTACTTC
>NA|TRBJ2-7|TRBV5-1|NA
CASSPGREDYERQYF
TGCGCCAGCAGCCCCGGACGGGAAGACTACGAGCGGCAGTACTTC
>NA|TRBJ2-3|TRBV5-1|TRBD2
CASSSLPGLVTDTQYF
TGCGCCAGCAGCAGCCTACCGGGACTAGTCACAGATACGCAGTATTTT
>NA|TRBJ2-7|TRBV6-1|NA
CASSESSGAPYEQYF
TGTGCCAGCAGTGAATCCTCCGGAGCCCCCTACGAGCAGTACTTC
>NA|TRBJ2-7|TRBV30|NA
CAWSRRGEQYF
TGTGCCTGGTCCCGAAGGGGAGAGCAGTACTTC
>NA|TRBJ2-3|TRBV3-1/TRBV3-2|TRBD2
CASSPWTSGSGTDTQYF
TGTGCCAGCAGCCCCTGGACTAGCGGGAGTGGCACAGATACGCAGTATTTT
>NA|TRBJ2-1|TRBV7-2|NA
CASSLQIRGFGEQFF
TGTGCCAGCAGCTTGCAAATAAGGGGGTTCGGTGAGCAGTTCTTC